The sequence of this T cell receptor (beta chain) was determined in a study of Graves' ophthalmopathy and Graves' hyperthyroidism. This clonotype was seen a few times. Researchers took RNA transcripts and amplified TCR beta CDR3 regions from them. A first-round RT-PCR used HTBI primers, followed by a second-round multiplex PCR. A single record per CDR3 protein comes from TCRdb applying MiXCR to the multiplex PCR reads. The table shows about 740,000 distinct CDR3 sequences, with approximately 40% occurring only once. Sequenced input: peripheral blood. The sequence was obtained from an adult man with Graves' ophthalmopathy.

CDR3 sequence (DNA): TGTGCCAGCAGCTTTACTCAGTACGAGCAGTACTTC. This codes for CASSFTQYEQYF. The V and J genes are TRBV7-9 and TRBJ2-7; D call uncertain. The CDR3 contains 12 residues. Between the trimmed V and J ends, which lost 3 bases and 4 bases, there was a span of 7 bases. Germline assignment: CDR1 SEHNR and CDR2 FQNEAQ (reference sequence).